This T cell receptor (beta chain) was obtained from a study of response to subunit inactivated influenza vaccine. Study outcomes and limitations: The authors put forward the suggestion that each seasonal influenza vaccination may bring in only a limited number of new T cells.

Via MiXCR, TCRdb re-called the RT-PCR reads, giving one row per CDR3 protein. Counted here are fewer than 750,000 distinct CDR3 sequences, around 15% occurring once; the ten biggest clones make up 11%. In the case of this clonotype: The antigen is unknown.

Trimming cost V 4 bases and J 7 bases; bases outside gene matches: 9. The CDR3 is 16 amino acids. The V gene's germline CDR1 is LGHDT and CDR2 YNNKEL (reference sequence). This rearrangement joins TRBV3-1 to TRBJ1-6; 8 nucleotides agree with TRBD1. The clonotype comes from a middle-aged man who received an inactivated influenza vaccine. The input for sequencing was PBMCs from blood, taken 11 to 12 days after vaccination. In DNA form, the CDR3 reads TGTGCCAGCAGCCCTTATGGGACAGGAACGAATTCACCCCTCCACTTT. Its translation: CASSPYGTGTNSPLHF.